The 14 T cell receptor beta chains below come from one sample, sequenced in a study of shared clonotypes between healthy human individuals. Data came from immunoSEQ multiplex PCR; TCRdb stores just in-frame clones and leaves some out. The sample holds about 480,000 clones, 60% to 80% seen once. The sample taken for sequencing was PBMCs. Receptors were obtained from a woman aged 40 to 50 in good health. Some clones in this sample may be carry-over from other donors' samples.

The chain uses TRBV30 and TRBJ1-2, with TRBD1 identical over 11 bases. Unmatched junction bases numbered 5, after V lost 4 bases and J lost 7 bases. The CDR3 length is 13 residues. The germline V gene has CDR1 GTSNPN and CDR2 SVGIG (reference sequence). The CDR3 loop reads CAWTPGQGGGYTF. The CDR3 coding sequence is TGTGCCTGGACCCCGGGACAGGGGGGTGGCTACACCTTC.

V and J are TRBV19 and TRBJ2-1; the match to TRBD2 covers 7 bases. The germline V gene encodes CDR1 LNHDA and CDR2 SQIVND (reference sequence). This CDR3 contains 13 residues. With V trimmed by 4 bases and J by 5 bases, 2 bases remained unmatched. The DNA of the CDR3 is TGTGCCAGTAGTAGCGGGAGCCACAATGAGCAGTTCTTC. Its translation is CASSSGSHNEQFF.

The rearrangement joins TRBV7-3 to TRBJ2-6, with a possible D match to TRBD2 (5 bases). This CDR3 is 15 amino acids long. With 3 bases removed from V and 2 bases from J, the gap between germline ends came to 8 bases. Germline V gene data show CDR1 as SGHTA and CDR2 as FQGTGA. The CDR3 DNA sequence: TGTGCCAGCAGCTTCGGGGTGCCTGGGGCCAACGTCCTGACTTTC. This translates into CASSFGVPGANVLTF. Full variable domain (remainder filled in from reference TRBV7-3 and TRBJ2-6): GAGVSQTPSNKVTEKGKYVELRCDPISGHTALYWYRQSLGQGPEFLIYFQGTGAADDSGLPNDRFFAVRPEGSVSTLKIQRTERGDSAVYLCASSFGVPGANVLTFGAGSRLTVL.

The V gene is TRBV7-3, the J gene TRBJ2-1; tentative D call: TRBD1 (5 bases). This CDR3 contains 15 residues. Looked up from germline, CDR1 is SGHTA and CDR2 is FQGTGA. V lost 1 base, J lost 0 bases, and 7 bases lay in between. The CDR3 loop reads CASSLNGASYNEQFF. The DNA for the CDR3 is TGTGCCAGCAGCTTAAATGGGGCCTCCTACAATGAGCAGTTCTTC.

The CDR3: CAWSASGFEQYF. The CDR3 DNA is TGTGCCTGGAGTGCGTCAGGGTTCGAGCAGTACTTC. The rearrangement links TRBV30 to TRBJ2-7; D is perhaps TRBD1 (5 bases). Germline CDR1 reads GTSNPN; CDR2 reads SVGIG (reference sequence). Between the trimmed V and J ends, which lost 1 base and 6 bases, there was a span of 10 bases. The CDR3 spans 12 residues.

The chain carries TRBV5-6 and TRBJ1-1; tentative D call: TRBD1 (6 bases). The length of the CDR3 is 15 residues. V shed 0 bases and J shed 0 bases, with 9 bases lying between them. Germline V gene data show CDR1 as SGHDT and CDR2 as YYEEEE. CDR3 DNA sequence: TGTGCCAGCAGCTTGGGGGGGCCGCTGAACACTGAAGCTTTCTTT. This encodes CASSLGGPLNTEAFF.

The rearrangement joins TRBV7-9 to TRBJ2-7; TRBD2 aligns across 11 bases. The germline V gene has CDR1 SEHNR and CDR2 FQNEAQ (reference sequence). J lost 2 bases, V lost 5 bases, and 8 bases had no gene match. This CDR3 has 16 amino acids. CDR3 in amino acids: CASSTTSGRRTYEQYF. DNA for the CDR3: TGTGCCAGCAGCACTACTAGCGGGAGACGGACCTACGAGCAGTACTTC.

Of note for this clone: Germline and junction disagree at one end, which may indicate a read error. The chain carries TRBV28 and TRBJ1-5, with 11 bases fitting TRBD1. Germline CDR1 MDHEN, CDR2 SYDVKM. CDR3 size: 22 residues. Written as DNA, the CDR3 is TGTGCCAGCAGCCGACCCGAAGGACAGGGGGCGGTAACCATTCAGGCAAATCGGCCCCAGCATTTT. This translates into CASSRPEGQGAVTIQANRPQHF.

CDR3: CASSFSLTAANEQFF. In nucleotides, the CDR3 is TGTGCCAGCAGCTTCTCCTTGACTGCAGCCAATGAGCAGTTCTTC. The chain joins TRBV11-3 to TRBJ2-1; D is unclear. CDR1 is SGHNT, CDR2 YENEEA, per germline. Deletions cut 3 bases from V and 6 bases from J, with 15 bases between. This CDR3 region has 15 residues. The variable domain in full, completed from reference TRBV11-3 and TRBJ2-1, reads EAGVVQSPRYKIIEKKQPVAFWCNPISGHNTLYWYLQNLGQGPELLIRYENEEAVDDSQLPKDRFSAERLKGVDSTLKIQPAELGDSAVYLCASSFSLTAANEQFFGPGTRLTVL.

The genes are TRBV7-9 and TRBJ1-2, with 9 bases identical to TRBD1. Trimming removed 5 bases from V and 4 bases from J; junction bases left unmatched: 8. The CDR3 extends over 15 amino acids. Germline V gives CDR1 SEHNR, CDR2 FQNEAQ (reference sequence). CDR3 in amino acids: CASSAWDRAGYGYTF. CDR3 DNA sequence: TGTGCCAGCAGCGCTTGGGACAGGGCTGGCTATGGCTACACCTTC.

The chain recombines TRBV27 with TRBJ2-5; D unclear. The V and J ends lost 5 bases and 2 bases respectively, with 21 bases between them. The CDR3 has 17 amino acids. Germline values: CDR1 MNHEY, CDR2 SMNVEV (reference sequence). This CDR3 is CASSTTGLQDPQETQYF. CDR3 in DNA: TGTGCCAGCAGTACAACGGGCCTCCAGGACCCACAAGAGACCCAGTACTTC.

The chain uses TRBV2 and TRBJ1-2; 9 nucleotides agree with TRBD1. V trimming: 6 bases; J trimming: 4 bases; junction bases outside the gene matches: 9. This CDR3 is 15 amino acids long. Germline assignment: CDR1 SNHLY and CDR2 FYNNEI. CDR3 loop: CASRAGQGGGYGYTF. The CDR3 nucleotides read TGTGCCAGCAGAGCGGGACAGGGAGGTGGCTATGGCTACACCTTC.

This chain connects TRBV5-1 to TRBJ1-6; unclear D gene. Germline V gives CDR1 SGHRS, CDR2 YFSETQ. Trimming left V 4 bases short and J 9 bases short, with 8 bases between. The CDR3 runs 12 residues. In nucleotides, the CDR3 is TGCGCCAGCAGCGACCTAAGTTCACCCCTCCACTTT. Translating it yields CASSDLSSPLHF. The full variable domain, with the rest looked up from reference TRBV5-1 and TRBJ1-6, is KAGVTQTPRYLIKTRGQQVTLSCSPISGHRSVSWYQQTPGQGLQFLFEYFSETQRNKGNFPGRFSGRQFSNSRSEMNVSTLELGDSALYLCASSDLSSPLHFGNGTRLTVT.

A word on this clone: One base separates it from a far larger clone, so it is likely a read error. The chain uses TRBV7-2 and TRBJ2-1; TRBD1 matches at 9 bases. CDR1 is SGHTA, CDR2 FQGNSA, per germline. V dropped 5 bases and J dropped 4; count of bases not matched to a gene: 6. CDR3 length equals 15 residues. The CDR3 loop is CASSPRDREYNEQFF. The DNA for the CDR3 is TGTGCCAGCAGCCCCCGGGACAGGGAGTACAATGAGCAGTTCTTC.